A single sample gave rise to the 20 T cell receptor beta chains below, sequenced in a study of shared clonotypes between healthy human individuals. The table came from immunoSEQ multiplex PCR; TCRdb's copy has only in-frame clones and leaves some out. The data show around 2.1 million clones, with just over 90% seen just once and over 1.5% held by the top ten. Naive CD8 cells lacked CD45RO and underwent positive selection for CCR7, leaving out terminally differentiated effector memory CD45RA+ cells. The sample taken for sequencing was naive CD8+ T cells from PBMCs. The receptors originated from a man younger than 35 in good health. Some clones in this sample may be carry-over from other donors' samples.

The CDR3 loop is CASSQQGWDYGYTF. The CDR3 DNA reads as TGTGCCAGCAGTCAACAGGGATGGGACTATGGCTACACCTTC. The chain has TRBV27 and TRBJ1-2; D may be TRBD1 (6 bases). This CDR3 is 14 amino acids long. CDR1 and CDR2 (germline): MNHEY, SMNVEV (reference sequence). V lost 5 bases to trimming and J lost 3 bases, with 13 bases between them.

J is TRBJ2-3 and V is TRBV6-5; D might be TRBD2 (6 bases). V lost 6 bases and J 8 bases, leaving 15 bases between the germline ends. CDR1 and CDR2 from the germline V gene are MNHEY and SVGAGI. This CDR3 spans 13 amino acids. The CDR3 here is CASSSDWEATQYF. The CDR3 nucleotides are TGTGCCAGCAGCTCCGACTGGGAGGCTACGCAGTATTTT.

The V call is TRBV4-1, the J call TRBJ2-5; D unclear. The CDR3 extends over 14 amino acids. Trimming shortened V by 1 base and J by 1 base, and 7 bases separated the two germline ends. The V gene's germline CDR1 is MGHRA and CDR2 YSYEKL. The CDR3: CASSQGAAQETQYF. CDR3 nucleotides: TGCGCCAGCAGCCAAGGGGCAGCCCAAGAGACCCAGTACTTC.

The chain uses TRBV9 and TRBJ2-7; D remains ambiguous. CDR1 and CDR2 (germline): SGDLS, YYNGEE. This CDR3 is built from 16 residues. Trimming cost V 0 bases and J 0 bases, with 13 bases left between them. Here the CDR3 DNA reads TGTGCCAGCAGCGTAGCTGGCAGTTCAAGCTCCTACGAGCAGTACTTC. Amino acid sequence: CASSVAGSSSSYEQYF.

This clone came up once. This chain joins TRBV4-3 and TRBJ2-3; TRBD1 or TRBD2 may be the D gene (5 bases each). Trimming removed 0 bases at V and 3 bases at J, with 10 bases between. Germline-derived CDR1 and CDR2 are LGHNA and YSLEER. CDR3 size: 15 residues. This CDR3 is CASSQEDGGTDTQYF. DNA of the CDR3: TGCGCCAGCAGCCAAGAGGATGGGGGAACAGATACGCAGTATTTT.

This clone has only a few counts. The V and J genes are TRBV7-9 and TRBJ1-1, with a weak D call TRBD1 (5 bases). The CDR3 consists of 14 residues. The V and J ends lost 0 bases and 6 bases respectively, with 11 bases between them. Germline-derived CDR1 and CDR2 are SEHNR and FQNEAQ (reference sequence). The CDR3, as DNA: TGTGCCAGCAGCTTAGCGGGACTGATAGCTGAAGCTTTCTTT. Amino acids: CASSLAGLIAEAFF.

This sequence joins TRBV5-1 and TRBJ2-2; D is ambiguous. The germline V gene encodes CDR1 SGHRS and CDR2 YFSETQ. V lost 3 bases, J lost 1 base, and 13 bases lay in between. The CDR3 is 16 amino acids. As DNA, the CDR3 is TGCGCCAGCAGCTGGAGCTCGCTATGGAACACCGGGGAGCTGTTTTTT. Amino acid sequence: CASSWSSLWNTGELFF.

The chain has TRBV27 and TRBJ1-2; the D is unclear. CDR1 is MNHEY, CDR2 SMNVEV, per germline (reference sequence). Trimming stripped 1 base from V and 4 bases from J, with 16 bases between. The length of the CDR3 is 16 residues. CDR3 amino acids: CASSLYPTWEGYGYTF. The CDR3 DNA reads TGTGCCAGCAGTTTATACCCGACGTGGGAGGGCTATGGCTACACCTTC.

V gene TRBV9 combines with J gene TRBJ2-4, with D possibly matching TRBD1 (6 bases). The germline gives CDR1 SGDLS, CDR2 YYNGEE. CDR3 length: 12 residues. V was trimmed by 6 bases and J by 6 bases, leaving 10 bases between them. The CDR3 DNA reads TGTGCCAGCAAGGGGGACGGAAACATTCAGTACTTC. It translates to CASKGDGNIQYF.

This sequence joins TRBV4-1 and TRBJ1-4, with D unresolved. Germline V lookup: CDR1 MGHRA, CDR2 YSYEKL. Trimming stripped 1 base from V and 4 bases from J, with 13 bases between. The CDR3 runs 16 residues. CDR3 sequence reads: CASSQGGRFLNEKLFF. CDR3 bases: TGCGCCAGCAGCCAAGGTGGACGTTTCCTTAATGAAAAACTGTTTTTT.

Only a few counts were recorded for this clone. The chain carries TRBV27 and TRBJ1-1, with TRBD1 matching 7 bases. This CDR3 is 14 amino acids long. Trimming removed 5 bases from V and 4 bases from J; junction bases left unmatched: 7. Germline V gene lookup returns CDR1 MNHEY and CDR2 SMNVEV (reference sequence). CDR3: CASSTTTGTTEAFF. CDR3 nucleotides: TGTGCCAGCAGTACAACGACAGGGACCACTGAAGCTTTCTTT.

The CDR3 DNA reads as TGTGCCAGCAGCTTACGGGACAGGGGGCGAAGTGGCTACACCTTC. Its protein product is CASSLRDRGRSGYTF. This sequence joins TRBV7-2 and TRBJ1-2; TRBD1 agrees at 12 bases. V gave up 2 bases and J gave up 7 bases; unmatched junction bases: 5. The CDR3 extends over 15 amino acids. In germline, CDR1 is SGHTA, CDR2 FQGNSA.

The chain employs TRBV15 and TRBJ1-1; tentative D call: TRBD1 (6 bases). Germline lookup yields CDR1 LNHNV and CDR2 YYDKDF (reference sequence). V lost 3 bases to trimming and J lost 11 bases, with 13 bases between them. The CDR3 has 12 residues. The CDR3 here is CATSSGGLRAFF. In DNA, the CDR3 is TGTGCCACCAGCAGTGGGGGCCTCCGGGCTTTCTTT.

Only one count was recorded for this clone. The chain has TRBV7-9 and TRBJ2-7; TRBD2 matches at 8 bases. V lost 5 bases to trimming and J lost 4 bases; unmatched junction nucleotides: 16. The germline CDR1 and CDR2 sequences are SEHNR and FQNEAQ (reference sequence). CDR3 length equals 17 residues. This chain's CDR3 is CASSRPFGREGLYEQYF. The CDR3, as DNA: TGTGCCAGCAGCCGACCGTTTGGTCGGGAGGGCCTTTACGAGCAGTACTTC.

This clone has a handful of counts. V and J are TRBV21-1 and TRBJ2-7. TRBV21-1 is a pseudogene. The CDR3 runs to 14 residues. The CDR3, as DNA: TGTGCCAGCAGCAAACCGGGACGCGACTACGAGCAGTACTTC. Amino acids: CASSKPGRDYEQYF.

The chain joins TRBV13 to TRBJ2-7; D is unresolved. The length of the CDR3 is 13 residues. Germline V gene sequence: CDR1 PRHDT, CDR2 FYEKMQ (reference sequence). The V and J ends lost 5 bases and 3 bases respectively, with 11 bases between them. This chain's CDR3 is CASSPARSYEQYF. CDR3 coding DNA: TGTGCCAGCAGCCCCGCCAGGAGCTACGAGCAGTACTTC.

V is TRBV6-5 and J is TRBJ2-3; D gene uncertain. Germline assignment: CDR1 MNHEY and CDR2 SVGAGI. Trimming took off 2 bases at V and 2 bases at J, with 8 bases between the two ends. This CDR3 spans 14 amino acids. CDR3 coding DNA: TGTGCCAGCAGTTACATCGGCTACACAGATACGCAGTATTTT. Protein product: CASSYIGYTDTQYF.

This chain links TRBV9 with TRBJ2-3; D is undetermined. The V end was cut by 6 bases, the J end by 6 bases, with 14 bases between. The CDR3 length is 13 residues. Per the germline V gene, CDR1 is SGDLS and CDR2 is YYNGEE. The CDR3 DNA is TGTGCCAGCAACGGCGGTCTGGGGGATACGCAGTATTTT. Translating gives CASNGGLGDTQYF.

The chain recombines TRBV29-1 with TRBJ2-5; D perhaps matches TRBD2 (7 bases). Trimming took 6 bases from V and 5 from J, leaving 25 bases between them. This CDR3 is 16 amino acids long. CDR1 and CDR2 from the germline V gene are SQVTM and ANQGSEA. CDR3 residues: CSVPDWAGEGWETQYF. For the CDR3, the DNA is TGCAGCGTCCCCGATTGGGCAGGGGAGGGGTGGGAGACCCAGTACTTC.

This clone was seen once. Within the sample, other DNA sequences also encode this same CDR3. The V call is TRBV7-2, the J call TRBJ2-5; the match to TRBD2 covers 12 bases. CDR1 is SGHTA and CDR2 is FQGNSA in the germline V gene. The CDR3 sequence is 16 residues long. Trimming took 2 bases from V and 4 from J; bases not matched to a gene: 5. The CDR3 sequence is CASSLRLAGAGETQYF. The CDR3 nucleotides are TGTGCCAGCAGCTTAAGACTAGCGGGAGCAGGAGAGACCCAGTACTTC.